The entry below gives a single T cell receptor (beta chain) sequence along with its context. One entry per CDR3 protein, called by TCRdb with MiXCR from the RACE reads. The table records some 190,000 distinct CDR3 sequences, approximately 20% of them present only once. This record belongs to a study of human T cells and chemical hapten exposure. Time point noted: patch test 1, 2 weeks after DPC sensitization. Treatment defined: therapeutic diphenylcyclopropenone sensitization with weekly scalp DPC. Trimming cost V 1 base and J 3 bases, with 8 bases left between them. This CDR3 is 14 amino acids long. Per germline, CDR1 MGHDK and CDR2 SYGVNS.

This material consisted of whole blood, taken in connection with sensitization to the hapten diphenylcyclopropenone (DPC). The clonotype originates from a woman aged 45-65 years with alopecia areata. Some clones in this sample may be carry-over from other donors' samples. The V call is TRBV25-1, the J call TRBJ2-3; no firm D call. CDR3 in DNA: TGTGCCAGCAGTGAATCGGTCCTAACAGATACGCAGTATTTT. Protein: CASSESVLTDTQYF. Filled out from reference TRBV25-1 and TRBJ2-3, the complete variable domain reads EADIYQTPRYLVIGTGKKITLECSQTMGHDKMYWYQQDPGMELHLIHYSYGVNSTEKGDLSSESTVSRIRTEHFPLTLESARPSHTSQYLCASSESVLTDTQYFGPGTRLTVL.